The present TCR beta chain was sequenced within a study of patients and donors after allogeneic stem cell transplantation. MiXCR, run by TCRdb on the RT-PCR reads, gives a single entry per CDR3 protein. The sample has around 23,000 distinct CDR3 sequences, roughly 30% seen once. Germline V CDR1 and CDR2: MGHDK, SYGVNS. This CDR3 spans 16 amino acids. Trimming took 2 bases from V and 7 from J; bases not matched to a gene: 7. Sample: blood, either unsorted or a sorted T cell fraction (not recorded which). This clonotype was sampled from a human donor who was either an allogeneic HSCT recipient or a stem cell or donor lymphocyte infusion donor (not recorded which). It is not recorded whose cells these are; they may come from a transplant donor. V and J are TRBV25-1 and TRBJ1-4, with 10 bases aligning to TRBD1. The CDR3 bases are TGTGCCAGCAGTGAACACAGGACAGGGGGACGTGAAAAACTGTTTTTT. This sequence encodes CASSEHRTGGREKLFF.